This T cell receptor beta chain was captured by sequencing in a study of human T cells and chemical hapten exposure. Study background: The study enrolled mostly female patients with alopecia areata, totalis or universalis. TCR yield per sample varied, mainly due to pooled library volumes.

Ten or more counts support this clonotype. Documented time point: pre-sensitization, week 0. Treatment noted: therapeutic diphenylcyclopropenone sensitization with weekly scalp DPC. One entry per CDR3 protein results from TCRdb running MiXCR on the RACE reads. The repertoire holds approximately 400,000 distinct CDR3 sequences, with less than 6.5% as singletons. Germline assignment: CDR1 MNHEY and CDR2 SMNVEV (reference sequence). The CDR3 is 15 residues long. V lost 6 bases and J lost 0, with 11 bases in between. The TCR comes from a woman aged 50 to 60 with alopecia areata. Some clones in this sample may be carry-over from other donors' samples. The input for sequencing was whole blood, taken in connection with sensitization to the hapten diphenylcyclopropenone (DPC). The chain joins TRBV27 to TRBJ2-2, with unresolved D. CDR3 in DNA: TGTGCCAGCAGCCTGGGCGAAGCGAACACCGGGGAGCTGTTTTTT. This codes for CASSLGEANTGELFF.